The 5 T cell receptor beta chains in this list originate from one sample, sequenced in a study of response to subunit inactivated influenza vaccine. TCRdb independently ran MiXCR on the RT-PCR reads; one entry per CDR3 protein. The sample carries more than 450,000 distinct CDR3 sequences, 10% to 12% recorded once. Another study also made use of these data, one on T cells expressing NK-cell markers. Per that study: What made the TCR beta cDNA was 5'RACE template switching with UMIs.

Sequencing used PBMCs from blood, obtained on the day of vaccination. These receptors all come from a man aged 45-60 years who received an inactivated influenza vaccine.

This chain joins TRBV7-9 and TRBJ2-3; either TRBD1 or TRBD2 may supply D (5 bases each). Trimming stripped 1 base from V and 2 bases from J, with 13 bases between. Looked up from germline, CDR1 is SEHNR and CDR2 is FQNEAQ (reference sequence). The CDR3 spans 16 residues. The CDR3 region is CASSLGDPKHTDTQYF. The CDR3 DNA reads as TGTGCCAGCAGCTTAGGGGACCCGAAACACACAGATACGCAGTATTTT.

V is TRBV9 and J is TRBJ2-2, with 9 bases identical to TRBD2. This CDR3 is built from 15 residues. The V and J ends lost 2 bases and 7 bases, in that order; junction bases with no gene match: 6. Per germline, CDR1 SGDLS and CDR2 YYNGEE. The CDR3 coding sequence is TGTGCCAGCAGCGTGGGGCTAGCGGGACTCGGGGAGCTGTTTTTT. It specifies CASSVGLAGLGELFF.

The CDR3 is CASSSGLGRFYEQYF. The DNA of the CDR3 is TGTGCCAGCAGCTCGGGGCTAGGGAGATTCTACGAGCAGTACTTC. The chain is built from TRBV7-8 and TRBJ2-7; either TRBD1 or TRBD2 may supply D (5 bases each). V lost 4 bases and J 3 bases, leaving 16 bases between the germline ends. Germline V lookup: CDR1 SGHVS, CDR2 FQNEAQ. This CDR3 is built from 15 residues. Variable domain in full (rest from reference TRBV7-8 and TRBJ2-7): GAGVSQSPRYKVAKRGQDVALRCDPISGHVSLFWYQQALGQGPEFLTYFQNEAQLDKSGLPSDRFFAERPEGSVSTLKIQRTQQEDSAVYLCASSSGLGRFYEQYFGPGTRLTVT.

This clonotype was seen more than once but under ten times. This rearrangement joins TRBV7-9 to TRBJ2-1; 9 bases agree with TRBD2. This CDR3 has 14 residues. V trimming: 11 bases; J trimming: 4 bases; junction bases outside the gene matches: 9. The germline gives CDR1 SEHNR, CDR2 FQNEAQ (reference sequence). The CDR3 here is CAGLGLAGYNEQFF. CDR3 sequence (DNA): TGTGCCGGACTGGGTCTAGCGGGATACAATGAGCAGTTCTTC.

This clonotype was counted a few times. V usage is TRBV7-2 and J usage is TRBJ1-2; 8 bases line up with TRBD1. The V gene end was trimmed by 5 bases and the J gene end by 0 bases; junction bases not matched to a gene: 5. Germline loops: CDR1 SGHTA, CDR2 FQGNSA. The CDR3 spans 15 residues. CDR3 amino acids: CASSVRQGPNYGYTF. For the CDR3, the DNA is TGTGCCAGCAGCGTAAGACAGGGGCCTAACTATGGCTACACCTTC.